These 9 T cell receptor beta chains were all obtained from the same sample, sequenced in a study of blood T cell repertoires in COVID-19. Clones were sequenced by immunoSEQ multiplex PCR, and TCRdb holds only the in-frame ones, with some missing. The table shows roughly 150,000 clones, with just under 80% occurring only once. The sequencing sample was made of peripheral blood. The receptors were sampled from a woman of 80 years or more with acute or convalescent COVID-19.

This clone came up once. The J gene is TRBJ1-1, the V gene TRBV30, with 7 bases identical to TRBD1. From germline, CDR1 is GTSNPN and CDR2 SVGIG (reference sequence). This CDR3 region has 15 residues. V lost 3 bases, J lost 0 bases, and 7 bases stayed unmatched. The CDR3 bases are TGTGCCTGGAGGGGGAACAGGGGAATGAACACTGAAGCTTTCTTT. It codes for CAWRGNRGMNTEAFF. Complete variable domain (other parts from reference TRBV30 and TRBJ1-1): SQTIHQWPATLVQPVGSPLSLECTVEGTSNPNLYWYRQAAGRGLQLLFYSVGIGQISSEVPQNLSASRPQDRQFILSSKKLLLSDSGFYLCAWRGNRGMNTEAFFGQGTRLTVV.

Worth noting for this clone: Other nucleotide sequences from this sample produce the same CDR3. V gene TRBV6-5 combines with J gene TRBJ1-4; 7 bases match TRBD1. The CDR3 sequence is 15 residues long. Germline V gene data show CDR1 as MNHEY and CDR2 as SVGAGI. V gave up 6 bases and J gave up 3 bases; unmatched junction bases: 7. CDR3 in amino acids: CASSLTGASNEKLFF. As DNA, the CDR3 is TGTGCCAGCAGCTTAACAGGGGCGTCTAATGAAAAACTGTTTTTT.

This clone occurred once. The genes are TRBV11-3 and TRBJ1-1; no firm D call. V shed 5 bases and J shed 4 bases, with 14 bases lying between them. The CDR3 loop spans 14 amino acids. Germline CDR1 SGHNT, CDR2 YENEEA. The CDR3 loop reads CASSPGQRGTEAFF. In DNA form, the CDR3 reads TGTGCCAGCAGCCCTGGCCAGCGTGGCACTGAAGCTTTCTTT.

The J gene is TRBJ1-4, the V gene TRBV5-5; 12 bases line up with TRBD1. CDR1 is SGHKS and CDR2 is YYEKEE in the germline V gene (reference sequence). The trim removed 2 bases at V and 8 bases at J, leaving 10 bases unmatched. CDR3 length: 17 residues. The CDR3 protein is CASSFGTGGLVREKLFF. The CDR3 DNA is TGTGCCAGCAGCTTCGGGACAGGGGGCTTGGTTAGAGAAAAACTGTTTTTT.

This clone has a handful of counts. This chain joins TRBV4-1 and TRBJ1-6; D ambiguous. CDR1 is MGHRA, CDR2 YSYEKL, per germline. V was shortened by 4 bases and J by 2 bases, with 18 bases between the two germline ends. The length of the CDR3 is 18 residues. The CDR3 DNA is TGCGCCAGCAGCCCCGTCGGACTCCTGAAGCCCTATAATTCACCCCTCCACTTT. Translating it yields CASSPVGLLKPYNSPLHF.

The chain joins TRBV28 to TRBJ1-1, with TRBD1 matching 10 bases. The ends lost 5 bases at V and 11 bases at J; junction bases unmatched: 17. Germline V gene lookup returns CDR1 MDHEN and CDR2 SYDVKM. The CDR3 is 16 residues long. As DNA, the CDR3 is TGTGCCAGCAGTGCCACCTTCGGGACAGGGGACAACTACGCTTTCTTT. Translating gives CASSATFGTGDNYAFF. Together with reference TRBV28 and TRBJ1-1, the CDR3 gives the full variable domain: DVKVTQSSRYLVKRTGEKVFLECVQDMDHENMFWYRQDPGLGLRLIYFSYDVKMKEKGDIPEGYSVSREKKERFSLILESASTNQTSMYLCASSATFGTGDNYAFFGQGTRLTVV.

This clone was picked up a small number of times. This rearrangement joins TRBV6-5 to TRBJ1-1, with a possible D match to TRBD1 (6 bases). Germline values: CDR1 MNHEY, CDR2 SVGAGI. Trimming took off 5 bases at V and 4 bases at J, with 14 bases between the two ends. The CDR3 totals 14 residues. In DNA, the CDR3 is TGTGCCAGCAGTAATCAGGGGTTTGGCACTGAAGCTTTCTTT. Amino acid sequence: CASSNQGFGTEAFF.

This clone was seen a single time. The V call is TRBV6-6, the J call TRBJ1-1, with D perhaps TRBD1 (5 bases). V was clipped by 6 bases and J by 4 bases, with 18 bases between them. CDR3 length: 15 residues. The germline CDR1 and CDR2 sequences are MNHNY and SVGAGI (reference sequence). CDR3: CASRGNPGTGTEAFF. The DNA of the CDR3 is TGTGCCAGCAGGGGGAACCCGGGGACTGGCACTGAAGCTTTCTTT.

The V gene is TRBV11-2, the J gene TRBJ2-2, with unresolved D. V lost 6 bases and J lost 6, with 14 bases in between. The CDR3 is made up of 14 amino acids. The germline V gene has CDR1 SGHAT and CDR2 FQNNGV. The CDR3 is CASSQSDLPGELFF. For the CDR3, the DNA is TGTGCCAGCAGTCAGAGCGATCTCCCCGGGGAGCTGTTTTTT.